Listed below are T cell receptor beta chains from one sample, sequenced in a study of T cell changes during pregnancy in multiple sclerosis. The protocol was immunoSEQ multiplex PCR, while the TCRdb copy is restricted to in-frame clones and leaves out a portion. The data show approximately 44,000 clones, roughly nine tenths seen once. The specimen was CD4+ T cells from peripheral blood mononuclear cells, collected before pregnancy. The receptors stem from a female donor with multiple sclerosis, enrolled in a pregnancy study. CDR3s include the opening cysteine and the closing phenylalanine or tryptophan. D genes are given only for firm matches. Rows may omit the clone size; those that give it use once, few, many or a size class.

clone size: -
D gene: TRBD1
V gene: TRBV7-2
J gene: TRBJ2-1
CDR3 protein: CASSIDRGRNEQFF
CDR3 DNA: TGTGCCAGCAGCATTGACAGGGGCCGCAATGAGCAGTTCTTC

clone size: -
D gene: -
V gene: TRBV5-4
J gene: TRBJ1-6
CDR3 protein: CASSFDFPANSPLHF
CDR3 DNA: TGTGCCAGCAGCTTTGACTTCCCGGCGAATTCACCCCTCCACTTT

clone size: -
D gene: TRBD2
V gene: TRBV6-5
J gene: TRBJ2-5
CDR3 protein: CASSLGLAAQETQYF
CDR3 DNA: TGTGCCAGCAGTCTCGGACTAGCGGCACAAGAGACCCAGTACTTC

clone size: -
D gene: TRBD2
V gene: TRBV2
J gene: TRBJ2-1
CDR3 protein: CASSAVGGVLNEQFF
CDR3 DNA: TGTGCCAGCAGTGCTGTCGGGGGGGTCCTCAATGAGCAGTTCTTC

clone size: -
D gene: -
V gene: TRBV19
J gene: TRBJ1-4
CDR3 protein: CASSPPGARRDEKLFF
CDR3 DNA: TGTGCCAGTAGCCCTCCTGGTGCCAGGAGGGATGAAAAACTGTTTTTT

clone size: -
D gene: TRBD1
V gene: TRBV7-9
J gene: TRBJ1-2
CDR3 protein: CASSPRTGGGF
CDR3 DNA: TGTGCCAGCAGCCCGCGGACAGGGGGGGGCTTC

clone size: few
D gene: TRBD1
V gene: TRBV9
J gene: TRBJ1-5
CDR3 protein: CASSAGDREGQPQHF
CDR3 DNA: TGTGCCAGCAGCGCGGGGGACAGGGAGGGTCAGCCCCAGCATTTT

clone size: -
D gene: -
V gene: TRBV7-3
J gene: TRBJ1-1
CDR3 protein: CASSLQYMNTEAFF
CDR3 DNA: TGTGCCAGCAGCTTACAGTACATGAACACTGAAGCTTTCTTT

clone size: -
D gene: -
V gene: TRBV19
J gene: TRBJ1-1
CDR3 protein: CASHWGQKPTEAFF
CDR3 DNA: TGTGCCAGTCATTGGGGACAAAAGCCCACTGAAGCTTTCTTT

clone size: -
D gene: TRBD1
V gene: TRBV7-7
J gene: TRBJ2-2
CDR3 protein: CASSLDRAHTGELFF
CDR3 DNA: TGTGCTAGCAGCTTAGACAGGGCGCACACCGGGGAGCTGTTTTTT

clone size: -
D gene: TRBD1
V gene: TRBV7-9
J gene: TRBJ1-2
CDR3 protein: CASSLAGQENYGYTF
CDR3 DNA: TGTGCCAGCAGCTTAGCAGGACAGGAAAACTATGGCTACACCTTC

clone size: once
D gene: TRBD1
V gene: TRBV9
J gene: TRBJ1-6
CDR3 protein: CASSAPTGGTSPLHF
CDR3 DNA: TGTGCCAGCAGCGCCCCGACAGGGGGAACTTCACCCCTCCACTTT

clone size: -
D gene: TRBD1
V gene: TRBV27
J gene: TRBJ1-5
CDR3 protein: CASSIRGQGDSRFGNQPQHF
CDR3 DNA: TGTGCCAGCAGTATACGAGGACAGGGGGATTCGAGGTTTGGCAATCAGCCCCAGCATTTT

clone size: -
D gene: TRBD1
V gene: TRBV7-2
J gene: TRBJ2-1
CDR3 protein: CASRGTGYNEQFF
CDR3 DNA: TGTGCCAGCAGGGGGACAGGCTACAATGAGCAGTTCTTC

clone size: -
D gene: -
V gene: TRBV13
J gene: TRBJ1-2
CDR3 protein: CASSPGGSPRNYGYTF
CDR3 DNA: TGTGCCAGCAGCCCCGGAGGTTCTCCGCGAAACTATGGCTACACCTTC

clone size: -
D gene: TRBD2
V gene: TRBV25-1
J gene: TRBJ2-3
CDR3 protein: CASSESSGGYTDTQYF
CDR3 DNA: TGTGCCAGCAGTGAATCTAGCGGGGGTTACACAGATACGCAGTATTTT

clone size: -
D gene: TRBD1
V gene: TRBV2
J gene: TRBJ1-1
CDR3 protein: CASGWDRADKFF
CDR3 DNA: TGTGCCAGCGGGTGGGACAGGGCGGATAAGTTCTTT

clone size: -
D gene: TRBD2
V gene: TRBV11-2
J gene: TRBJ2-7
CDR3 protein: CASSLLGGAYEQYF
CDR3 DNA: TGTGCCAGCAGCCTCTTGGGGGGGGCCTACGAGCAGTACTTC

clone size: few
D gene: TRBD2
V gene: TRBV4-3
J gene: TRBJ2-3
CDR3 protein: CASSQVDRGTRGDTQYF
CDR3 DNA: TGCGCCAGCAGCCAAGTCGATCGGGGGACTAGGGGAGATACGCAGTATTTT

clone size: -
D gene: -
V gene: TRBV2
J gene: TRBJ2-7
CDR3 protein: CASRRDTSYEQYF
CDR3 DNA: TGTGCCAGCAGACGGGACACTTCCTACGAGCAGTACTTC

clone size: -
D gene: -
V gene: TRBV29-1
J gene: TRBJ2-3
CDR3 protein: CSVERSTDTQYF
CDR3 DNA: TGCAGCGTCGAGAGGAGCACAGATACGCAGTATTTT

clone size: -
D gene: -
V gene: TRBV11-2
J gene: TRBJ1-1
CDR3 protein: CASSLDGTEAFF
CDR3 DNA: TGTGCCAGCAGCTTAGACGGGACTGAAGCTTTCTTT

clone size: -
D gene: -
V gene: TRBV19
J gene: TRBJ1-2
CDR3 protein: CASNKWTRALANYGYTF
CDR3 DNA: TGTGCCAGTAATAAATGGACGCGGGCTTTAGCTAACTATGGCTACACCTTC

clone size: -
D gene: -
V gene: TRBV7-2
J gene: TRBJ2-6
CDR3 protein: CAIRQDSGANVLTF
CDR3 DNA: TGTGCCATCCGACAGGACTCTGGGGCTAACGTCCTGACTTTC

clone size: -
D gene: TRBD1
V gene: TRBV19
J gene: TRBJ1-5
CDR3 protein: CASKGQEYQPQHF
CDR3 DNA: TGTGCCAGCAAGGGACAGGAGTATCAGCCCCAGCATTTT

clone size: -
D gene: -
V gene: TRBV4-1
J gene: TRBJ1-2
CDR3 protein: CASSQEGGGYTF
CDR3 DNA: TGCGCCAGCAGCCAAGAAGGGGGTGGCTACACCTTC

clone size: -
D gene: -
V gene: TRBV15
J gene: TRBJ2-1
CDR3 protein: CATSRELGGFDNEQFF
CDR3 DNA: TGTGCCACCAGCAGAGAACTCGGGGGATTCGACAATGAGCAGTTCTTC

clone size: -
D gene: -
V gene: TRBV5-6
J gene: TRBJ1-1
CDR3 protein: CASREEGYQGGTEAFF
CDR3 DNA: TGTGCCAGCAGGGAGGAAGGTTATCAAGGGGGCACTGAAGCTTTCTTT

clone size: -
D gene: TRBD2
V gene: TRBV5-1
J gene: TRBJ2-3
CDR3 protein: CASSSGLAGGDLVATDTQYF
CDR3 DNA: TGCGCCAGCAGCTCCGGACTAGCGGGGGGGGATTTGGTTGCTACAGATACGCAGTATTTT

clone size: -
D gene: -
V gene: TRBV19
J gene: TRBJ1-1
CDR3 protein: CASKRQGPMNTEAFF
CDR3 DNA: TGTGCCAGTAAAAGGCAGGGGCCTATGAACACTGAAGCTTTCTTT

clone size: -
D gene: TRBD2
V gene: TRBV7-2
J gene: TRBJ2-7
CDR3 protein: CASSKGLADSYEQYF
CDR3 DNA: TGTGCCAGCAGCAAGGGACTAGCGGATTCCTACGAGCAGTACTTC

clone size: -
D gene: -
V gene: TRBV29-1
J gene: TRBJ1-3
CDR3 protein: CSVGAARDTGNTIYF
CDR3 DNA: TGCAGCGTTGGAGCAGCCAGGGATACTGGAAACACCATATATTTT

clone size: -
D gene: -
V gene: TRBV7-8
J gene: TRBJ1-6
CDR3 protein: CASSSGGGGKGSPLHF
CDR3 DNA: TGTGCCAGCAGCTCGGGGGGTGGGGGGAAGGGTTCACCCCTCCACTTT

clone size: few
D gene: -
V gene: TRBV14
J gene: TRBJ1-2
CDR3 protein: CASSLRTPMAYGYTF
CDR3 DNA: TGTGCCAGCAGCCTCCGGACACCTATGGCGTATGGCTACACCTTC

clone size: -
D gene: TRBD1
V gene: TRBV4-3
J gene: TRBJ1-1
CDR3 protein: CASSLTGDGTEAFF
CDR3 DNA: TGCGCCAGCAGCCTTACAGGGGACGGCACTGAAGCTTTCTTT

clone size: -
D gene: -
V gene: TRBV14
J gene: TRBJ1-6
CDR3 protein: CASSQVQGYGGSPLHF
CDR3 DNA: TGTGCCAGCAGCCAAGTTCAGGGATACGGGGGTTCACCCCTCCACTTT

clone size: -
D gene: TRBD1
V gene: TRBV11-2
J gene: TRBJ1-1
CDR3 protein: CASSLLRTGKTEAFF
CDR3 DNA: TGTGCCAGCAGCTTATTGCGGACAGGGAAAACTGAAGCTTTCTTT

clone size: -
D gene: TRBD1
V gene: TRBV4-3
J gene: TRBJ1-2
CDR3 protein: CASSQDIQGSGGYTF
CDR3 DNA: TGCGCCAGCAGCCAAGATATACAGGGGTCGGGGGGCTACACCTTC

clone size: -
D gene: -
V gene: TRBV9
J gene: TRBJ2-5
CDR3 protein: CASSVRLAETQYF
CDR3 DNA: TGTGCCAGCAGCGTACGGCTAGCGGAGACCCAGTACTTC

clone size: -
D gene: TRBD1
V gene: TRBV23-1
J gene: TRBJ1-3
CDR3 protein: CASSQSRTSSTGGGNTIYF
CDR3 DNA: TGCGCCAGCAGTCAATCCCGGACCTCTTCGACAGGGGGAGGAAACACCATATATTTT

clone size: -
D gene: -
V gene: TRBV10-3
J gene: TRBJ1-5
CDR3 protein: CAISESPVSSGNQPQHF
CDR3 DNA: TGTGCCATCAGTGAGTCCCCCGTTTCCTCGGGCAATCAGCCCCAGCATTTT

clone size: once
D gene: TRBD1
V gene: TRBV10-3
J gene: TRBJ1-2
CDR3 protein: CAISESNSRGYGYTF
CDR3 DNA: TGTGCCATCAGTGAGTCAAACTCCAGGGGGTATGGCTACACCTTC

clone size: -
D gene: -
V gene: TRBV6-5
J gene: TRBJ1-2
CDR3 protein: CASLKRGQANYGYTF
CDR3 DNA: TGTGCCAGCTTAAAAAGGGGCCAAGCTAACTATGGCTACACCTTC

clone size: -
D gene: -
V gene: TRBV5-4
J gene: TRBJ2-5
CDR3 protein: CASSLGRETQYF
CDR3 DNA: TGTGCCAGCAGCTTGGGTAGAGAGACCCAGTACTTC

clone size: -
D gene: -
V gene: TRBV28
J gene: TRBJ1-2
CDR3 protein: CASSLGTNNYGYTF
CDR3 DNA: TGTGCCAGCAGTTTAGGGACTAATAACTATGGCTACACCTTC

clone size: -
D gene: -
V gene: TRBV7-9
J gene: TRBJ2-2
CDR3 protein: CASSTSVITGELFF
CDR3 DNA: TGTGCCAGCAGTACTAGTGTCATAACCGGGGAGCTGTTTTTT

clone size: -
D gene: TRBD1
V gene: TRBV4-2
J gene: TRBJ1-2
CDR3 protein: CASSQPTGNYGYTF
CDR3 DNA: TGTGCCAGCAGCCAGCCGACAGGGAACTATGGCTACACCTTC

clone size: -
D gene: -
V gene: TRBV12-2
J gene: TRBJ1-2
CDR3 protein: CASRSRTGDIEGYTF
CDR3 DNA: TGTGCAAGTCGCTCTCGGACAGGGGATATTGAGGGCTACACCTTC

clone size: -
D gene: TRBD1
V gene: TRBV25-1
J gene: TRBJ1-2
CDR3 protein: CASSDPGQPNYGYTF
CDR3 DNA: TGTGCCAGCAGTGACCCGGGACAGCCGAACTATGGCTACACCTTC

clone size: -
D gene: TRBD1
V gene: TRBV14
J gene: TRBJ1-1
CDR3 protein: CASSLRTGLRTEAFF
CDR3 DNA: TGTGCCAGCAGCCTTCGGACAGGGTTACGCACTGAAGCTTTCTTT

clone size: -
D gene: TRBD1
V gene: TRBV25-1
J gene: TRBJ1-6
CDR3 protein: CASSGTGYNSPLHF
CDR3 DNA: TGTGCCAGCAGTGGGACAGGTTATAATTCACCCCTCCACTTT

clone size: -
D gene: -
V gene: TRBV4-3
J gene: TRBJ1-1
CDR3 protein: CASSRTGLNTEAFF
CDR3 DNA: TGCGCCAGCAGCCGAACAGGGCTGAACACTGAAGCTTTCTTT

clone size: -
D gene: -
V gene: TRBV19
J gene: TRBJ2-5
CDR3 protein: CASSMGLLQETQYF
CDR3 DNA: TGTGCCAGTAGTATGGGGCTCTTGCAAGAGACCCAGTACTTC

clone size: -
D gene: -
V gene: TRBV6-1
J gene: TRBJ1-2
CDR3 protein: CASSHRETHYGYTF
CDR3 DNA: TGTGCCAGCAGCCACAGGGAAACGCACTATGGCTACACCTTC